The clone carrying this T cell receptor (beta chain) has ten or more counts. This sample was included in a study of chronic HIV infection and antiretroviral therapy. The CDR3 loop spans 13 amino acids. Germline CDR1 is DFQATT and CDR2 is SNEGSKA (reference sequence). V was cut by 0 bases and J by 2 bases, with 8 bases left in between. TCRdb re-derived calls from the 5' RACE reads in MiXCR, one entry per CDR3 protein. Of around 30,000 distinct CDR3 sequences in the sample, 8% to 10% are singletons; the top ten hold about 2.5%. This chain connects TRBV20-1 to TRBJ2-7; maybe TRBD2 (6 bases). This receptor was identified in an adult who had HIV and had not received antiretroviral therapy, or was an uninfected healthy control (not recorded which). Specimen: peripheral blood. The CDR3 DNA sequence: TGCAGTGCTAGAGATAGCGGCACCTACGAGCAGTACTTC. Translated, it gives CSARDSGTYEQYF.